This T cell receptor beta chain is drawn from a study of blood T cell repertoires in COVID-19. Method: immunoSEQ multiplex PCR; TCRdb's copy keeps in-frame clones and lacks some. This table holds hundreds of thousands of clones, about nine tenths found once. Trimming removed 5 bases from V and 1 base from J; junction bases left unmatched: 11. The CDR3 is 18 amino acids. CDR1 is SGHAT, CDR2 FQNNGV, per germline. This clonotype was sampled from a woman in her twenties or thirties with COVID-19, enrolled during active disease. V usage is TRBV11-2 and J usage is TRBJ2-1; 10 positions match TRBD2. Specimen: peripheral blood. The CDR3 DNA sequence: TGTGCCAGCAGCCGTACTCTAGCGGGAGTCCCATCCTACAATGAGCAGTTCTTC. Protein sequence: CASSRTLAGVPSYNEQFF.